Each of the 16 T cell receptor beta chains below was sequenced from the same sample in a study of human T cells and chemical hapten exposure. The time point: pre-sensitization, week 0. The treatment denotes: therapeutic diphenylcyclopropenone sensitization with weekly scalp DPC. MiXCR, applied by TCRdb to the RACE reads, yields one record per CDR3 protein. The sample has 52,000 or so distinct CDR3 sequences; more than 8% are singletons. The sample in question was whole blood, obtained in connection with sensitization to the hapten diphenylcyclopropenone (DPC). The receptor source for this set is a middle-aged man with alopecia areata. Some clones in this sample may be carry-over from other donors' samples.

Note on this clonotype: Just one base apart from a much larger clone, this may be a read error. The chain is built from TRBV2 and TRBJ1-1; possibly TRBD1 for D (6 bases). Trimming removed 5 bases at V and 4 bases at J, with 14 bases between. Germline V gene lookup returns CDR1 SNHLY and CDR2 FYNNEI. The CDR3 loop spans 14 amino acids. The CDR3 sequence: CASSSDRCGTEAFF. Here the CDR3 DNA reads TGTGCCAGCAGTAGTGACAGGTGTGGCACTGAAGCTTTCTTT.

This clonotype was counted ten times or more. The rearrangement links TRBV28 to TRBJ2-1, with 10 bases aligning to TRBD2. CDR3 size: 15 residues. Germline values: CDR1 MDHEN, CDR2 SYDVKM. V was pared by 6 bases and J by 7 bases, with 9 bases of the junction left unmatched. The chain's CDR3 is CASRHPSGRGNEQFF. In DNA, the CDR3 is TGTGCCAGCAGACACCCTAGCGGGAGAGGGAATGAGCAGTTCTTC.

This clonotype was detected ten times or more. The J gene is TRBJ2-5, the V gene TRBV12-3 or TRBV12-4; D not resolved. This CDR3 has 11 residues. Trimming removed 3 bases at V and 5 bases at J, with 4 bases between. The DNA of the CDR3 is TGTGCCAGCAGTTTTGCGGAGACCCAGTACTTC. Translation gives CASSFAETQYF.

Concerning this clonotype: One end of the junction is discordant with germline, which a read error may explain. The rearrangement joins TRBV18 to TRBJ1-1; no reliable D call. The germline V gene has CDR1 KGHSH and CDR2 LQKENI. The CDR3 is 14 amino acids. In nucleotides, the CDR3 is TGTGTCAGCTCACCCCCACCGGGCGGCACTGAAGCTTTCTTT. Its protein product is CVSSPPPGGTEAFF.

This clonotype was counted at least ten times. The chain uses TRBV27 and TRBJ2-5, with 9 bases lining up with TRBD2. In germline, CDR1 is MNHEY, CDR2 SMNVEV (reference sequence). The V gene end was trimmed by 9 bases and the J gene end by 5 bases; junction bases not matched to a gene: 13. The length of the CDR3 is 15 residues. The chain's CDR3 is CASRDAAGGWETQYF. CDR3 in DNA: TGTGCCAGTAGGGACGCAGCGGGAGGCTGGGAGACCCAGTACTTC.

Only a few counts were recorded for this clonotype. This chain links TRBV4-1 with TRBJ1-1, with TRBD1 as a possible D gene (5 bases). V was clipped by 1 base and J by 5 bases, with 17 bases between them. Germline V gene sequence: CDR1 MGHRA, CDR2 YSYEKL. The CDR3 has 16 residues. This CDR3 is CASSQVLGMGDTEAFF. CDR3 nucleotides: TGCGCCAGCAGCCAAGTCTTGGGTATGGGGGATACTGAAGCTTTCTTT.

V is TRBV12-3 or TRBV12-4 and J is TRBJ2-3, with a weak D call TRBD1 (5 bases). The CDR3 totals 14 residues. The V end lost 3 bases, the J end lost 1 base, and 8 bases lay between the germline ends. DNA for the CDR3: TGTGCCAGCAGTTTTGTCAGGGGCACAGATACGCAGTATTTT. Amino acid sequence: CASSFVRGTDTQYF.

This clonotype was picked up many times. The chain carries TRBV28 and TRBJ1-2, with TRBD1 identical over 8 bases. Germline V gives CDR1 MDHEN, CDR2 SYDVKM. The CDR3 extends over 14 amino acids. The junction had 8 bases not matched to a gene; V was cut back by 6 bases and J by 5 bases. CDR3 sequence reads: CASSPGGAKYGYTF. As DNA, the CDR3 is TGTGCCAGCAGCCCAGGGGGCGCGAAATATGGCTACACCTTC.

There are many counts of this clonotype. J is TRBJ2-1 and V is TRBV28; the D gene is possibly TRBD1 (5 bases). V was shortened by 4 bases and J by 3 bases, with 10 bases between the two germline ends. In germline, CDR1 is MDHEN, CDR2 SYDVKM. There are 14 residues in the CDR3. CDR3 nucleotide sequence: TGTGCCAGCAGTTCGGCAGGGAACTACAATGAGCAGTTCTTC. Protein: CASSSAGNYNEQFF.

This clonotype was seen repeatedly, ten times or more. In nucleotides, the CDR3 is TGCAGTGCTAGAAACACAGGGGCCGGCCGGGGATCACCCCTCCACTTT. This translates into CSARNTGAGRGSPLHF. V and J are TRBV20-1 and TRBJ1-6; 7 bases agree with TRBD1. With 2 bases clipped from V and 10 bases from J, the junction kept 14 bases outside the gene matches. There are 16 residues in the CDR3. CDR1 is DFQATT and CDR2 is SNEGSKA in the germline V gene (reference sequence).

In this sample, this clonotype turned up many times. The chain couples TRBV28 to TRBJ2-7; D gene uncertain. Germline loops: CDR1 MDHEN, CDR2 SYDVKM. V lost 6 bases to trimming and J lost 3 bases, with 9 bases between them. The CDR3 runs to 12 residues. The CDR3 loop reads CASSTDFYEQYF. In DNA, the CDR3 is TGTGCCAGCAGCACAGACTTCTACGAGCAGTACTTC.

This clonotype was picked up a small number of times. The V and J genes are TRBV5-1 and TRBJ1-2; D remains ambiguous. Germline CDR1 reads SGHRS; CDR2 reads YFSETQ. The CDR3 contains 13 residues. V was cut by 0 bases and J by 5 bases, with 8 bases left in between. CDR3 in amino acids: CASSLGLRYGYTF. The CDR3 region has the DNA TGCGCCAGCAGCTTGGGGCTTCGGTATGGCTACACCTTC.

The V call is TRBV29-1, the J call TRBJ1-2, with unresolved D. From germline, CDR1 is SQVTM and CDR2 ANQGSEA. V shed 7 bases and J shed 0 bases, with 12 bases lying between them. The CDR3 loop spans 13 amino acids. In nucleotides, the CDR3 is TGCAGCGCTGAGGACCCAGCTAACTATGGCTACACCTTC. Amino acid sequence: CSAEDPANYGYTF.

This clonotype was seen more than once but under ten times. The chain joins TRBV7-8 to TRBJ1-2, with 7 nucleotides matching TRBD1. The CDR3 loop spans 16 amino acids. CDR1 SGHVS and CDR2 FQNEAQ come from the germline V gene. V lost 3 bases to trimming and J lost 4 bases; unmatched junction nucleotides: 11. CDR3 DNA sequence: TGTGCCAGCAGCTTCCGTACCGGGACAGCGTTCTATGGCTACACCTTC. This encodes CASSFRTGTAFYGYTF.

This clonotype was recorded a few times. This sequence joins TRBV28 and TRBJ2-2; D not resolved. The CDR3 loop spans 14 amino acids. The V end lost 0 bases, the J end lost 3 bases, and 5 bases lay between the germline ends. Germline loops: CDR1 MDHEN, CDR2 SYDVKM. The CDR3 coding sequence is TGTGCCAGCAGTTTATGGACCTACACCGGGGAGCTGTTTTTT. It encodes CASSLWTYTGELFF.

This clonotype was counted many times. The chain carries TRBV11-2 and TRBJ2-3; D is possibly TRBD2 (5 bases). Trimming took off 0 bases at V and 3 bases at J, with 13 bases between the two ends. Germline loops: CDR1 SGHAT, CDR2 FQNNGV. The CDR3 contains 16 residues. CDR3 bases: TGTGCCAGCAGCTTAGAGCGATTAGCGTGGACAGATACGCAGTATTTT. This codes for CASSLERLAWTDTQYF. The full variable domain, in which reference TRBV11-2 and TRBJ2-3 provide the parts outside the CDR3, is EAGVAQSPRYKIIEKRQSVAFWCNPISGHATLYWYQQILGQGPKLLIQFQNNGVVDDSQLPKDRFSAERLKGVDSTLKIQPAKLEDSAVYLCASSLERLAWTDTQYFGPGTRLTVL.